The 15 T cell receptor beta chains given below trace back to one sample, sequenced in a study of graft-versus-host responses after intestinal transplantation. The antigens of these receptors remain unknown. Assay: immunoSEQ multiplex PCR; the TCRdb copy retains only in-frame clones and omits some. This table has around 71,000 clones, about 94% appearing once. This specimen was unstimulated CD8+ T cells sorted from spleen or lymph node cells, taken before intestinal transplant. The receptors derive from a human donor who received an intestinal transplant.

The V call is TRBV9, the J call TRBJ1-1; D possibly corresponds to TRBD1 (5 bases). Trimming left V 3 bases short and J 4 bases short, with 19 bases between. The CDR3 runs to 16 residues. Germline CDR1 SGDLS, CDR2 YYNGEE. CDR3 loop: CASSGTSQVPGTEAFF. CDR3 nucleotides: TGTGCCAGCAGCGGAACTTCACAGGTCCCCGGCACTGAAGCTTTCTTT.

The J gene is TRBJ2-2, the V gene TRBV27; D remains unclear. The germline gives CDR1 MNHEY, CDR2 SMNVEV (reference sequence). This CDR3 region has 14 residues. Trimming left V 2 bases short and J 4 bases short, with 8 bases between. For the CDR3, the DNA is TGTGCCAGCAGTTTAGGGCAGAGCACCGGGGAGCTGTTTTTT. Translation: CASSLGQSTGELFF.

The chain has TRBV5-6 and TRBJ2-7; tentatively, D is TRBD2 (5 bases). V was cut by 2 bases and J by 7 bases, with 13 bases left in between. Per germline, CDR1 SGHDT and CDR2 YYEEEE. CDR3 size: 13 residues. CDR3 sequence (DNA): TGTGCCAGCAGCTTAGCGTCTACGGGGGAGCAGTACTTC. Translated: CASSLASTGEQYF.

V usage is TRBV13 and J usage is TRBJ2-7; 11 bases line up with TRBD1. The CDR3 sequence is 15 residues long. In germline, CDR1 is PRHDT, CDR2 FYEKMQ (reference sequence). Losses at the gene ends were 5 bases for V and 4 bases for J; bases not matched to a gene: 7. The CDR3 sequence is CASSPGQGGQYEQYF. As DNA, the CDR3 is TGTGCCAGCAGCCCGGGACAGGGGGGCCAATACGAGCAGTACTTC.

V gene TRBV5-1 combines with J gene TRBJ2-1; a weak D match, TRBD2 (6 bases). Germline V gene data show CDR1 as SGHRS and CDR2 as YFSETQ. With 4 bases removed from V and 4 bases from J, the gap between germline ends came to 18 bases. The CDR3 extends over 16 amino acids. Here the CDR3 reads CASSTEFGSGYNEQFF. CDR3 nucleotides: TGCGCCAGCAGCACGGAATTCGGTAGCGGATACAATGAGCAGTTCTTC.

The chain links TRBV6-5 to TRBJ2-5; D gene ambiguous. Trimming shortened V by 0 bases and J by 3 bases, and 5 bases separated the two germline ends. Per the germline V gene, CDR1 is MNHEY and CDR2 is SVGAGI. The length of the CDR3 is 13 residues. CDR3 sequence reads: CASSYSAEETQYF. The DNA of the CDR3 is TGTGCCAGCAGTTACTCGGCAGAAGAGACCCAGTACTTC.

CDR3 sequence: CASSLFGGDTQYF. For the CDR3, the DNA is TGTGCCAGCAGTTTATTCGGGGGAGATACGCAGTATTTT. The chain couples TRBV28 to TRBJ2-3, with TRBD2 as a possible D gene (6 bases). With 1 base removed from V and 5 bases from J, the gap between germline ends came to 7 bases. The CDR3 is 13 residues long. The germline CDR1 and CDR2 sequences are MDHEN and SYDVKM. Looking up the rest from reference TRBV28 and TRBJ2-3 gives the full variable domain: DVKVTQSSRYLVKRTGEKVFLECVQDMDHENMFWYRQDPGLGLRLIYFSYDVKMKEKGDIPEGYSVSREKKERFSLILESASTNQTSMYLCASSLFGGDTQYFGPGTRLTVL.

This rearrangement joins TRBV6-6 to TRBJ1-4; no clear D. Deletions cut 7 bases from V and 8 bases from J, with 14 bases between. The CDR3 covers 13 residues. Germline values: CDR1 MNHNY, CDR2 SVGAGI (reference sequence). CDR3: CASKVEGGEKLFF. DNA of the CDR3: TGTGCCAGCAAAGTAGAAGGAGGAGAAAAACTGTTTTTT.

V is TRBV10-1 and J is TRBJ2-2, with TRBD2 matching over 7 bases. The V and J ends lost 2 bases and 1 base, in that order; junction bases with no gene match: 13. The CDR3 runs 19 residues. The V gene's germline CDR1 is WNHNN and CDR2 SYGVQD (reference sequence). As DNA, the CDR3 is TGCGCCAGCAGTGAGACGGGCTGGTCGGCGGGAGAGAACACCGGGGAGCTGTTTTTT. Protein: CASSETGWSAGENTGELFF.

The J gene is TRBJ2-5, the V gene TRBV10-3, with 9 bases matching TRBD2. J lost 0 bases, V lost 10 bases, and 12 bases had no gene match. This CDR3 has 16 residues. In germline, CDR1 is ENHRY, CDR2 SYGVKD. For the CDR3, the DNA is TGTGCCAGTTACCCTGGGGCGGGAGGGTACCAAGAGACCCAGTACTTC. The encoded protein is CASYPGAGGYQETQYF.

The chain joins TRBV27 to TRBJ1-1; D might be TRBD1 (5 bases). The V end was cut by 3 bases, the J end by 1 base, with 15 bases between. The length of the CDR3 is 16 residues. Germline values: CDR1 MNHEY, CDR2 SMNVEV (reference sequence). The chain's CDR3 is CASSFWQGDKNTEAFF. In nucleotides, the CDR3 is TGTGCCAGCAGTTTCTGGCAGGGTGATAAGAACACTGAAGCTTTCTTT.

V and J are TRBV10-2 and TRBJ1-2; possibly TRBD1 for D (6 bases). The CDR3 sequence is 13 residues long. Per the germline V gene, CDR1 is WSHSY and CDR2 is SAAADI. V lost 6 bases to trimming and J lost 2 bases, with 10 bases between them. The DNA for the CDR3 is TGCGCCAGCAGACCCGACAGGAACTATGGCTACACCTTC. It codes for CASRPDRNYGYTF.

V usage is TRBV7-9 and J usage is TRBJ2-7; 8 nucleotides line up with TRBD1. V lost 1 base to trimming and J lost 3 bases; unmatched junction nucleotides: 2. Germline assignment: CDR1 SEHNR and CDR2 FQNEAQ (reference sequence). The CDR3 has 14 residues. Here the CDR3 reads CASSLGQGFYEQYF. In nucleotides, the CDR3 is TGTGCCAGCAGCTTAGGACAGGGGTTCTACGAGCAGTACTTC.

This chain's CDR3 is CASSYSIVTNYGYTF. CDR3 coding DNA: TGTGCCAGCAGTTACTCGATCGTCACCAACTATGGCTACACCTTC. J is TRBJ1-2 and V is TRBV6-6; D is undetermined. The CDR3 length is 15 residues. Trimming removed 0 bases from V and 2 bases from J, with 10 bases in between. CDR1 and CDR2 (germline): MNHNY, SVGAGI (reference sequence).

This chain links TRBV2 with TRBJ2-3; 8 bases fit TRBD1. The germline gives CDR1 SNHLY, CDR2 FYNNEI. This CDR3 spans 13 amino acids. V dropped 6 bases and J dropped 2; count of bases not matched to a gene: 1. The CDR3 region is CASRDRDTDTQYF. In nucleotides, the CDR3 is TGTGCCAGCAGGGACAGGGACACAGATACGCAGTATTTT.